This TCR beta chain was identified in a study of T-cell memory formation after mild COVID-19. Overall study: TCR clustering was largely donor specific.

Constant-segment primers were used for 5'RACE, and the resulting TCR alpha and TCR beta cDNA libraries carried sample barcodes and UMIs. TCRdb recomputed calls from the 5' RACE reads with MiXCR, one row per CDR3 protein. The sample has roughly 150,000 distinct CDR3 sequences, more than 13% seen once. As for this clonotype: The antigen is not known.

Whole-study findings and limits: Nothing showed for sure that second-wave clones peaking on day 37 were SARS-CoV-2 specific. Certain responding clones were present in pre-infection memory, suggesting participation of cross-reactive memory.

The V end lost 4 bases, the J end lost 6 bases, and 9 bases lay between the germline ends. CDR1 is SEHNR, CDR2 FQNEAQ, per germline (reference sequence). CDR3 size: 13 residues. The sequenced sample was PBMCs or a T cell subset sorted from them (not recorded which). This chain links TRBV7-9 with TRBJ2-2; possibly TRBD2 for D (6 bases). This sequence originates from an adult woman who had mild COVID-19 (a few samples of this study predate the infection). Cell type and time point are not known. The chain's CDR3 is CASSYGTPGELFF. As DNA, the CDR3 is TGTGCCAGCAGCTACGGGACTCCCGGGGAGCTGTTTTTT.